This TCR beta chain was captured in a study of blood T cells in healthy people across ages. The length of the CDR3 is 16 residues. Per the germline V gene, CDR1 is LNHNV and CDR2 is YYDKDF (reference sequence). Broader study findings: Naive T cell percentage showed a strong correlation with the diversity of TCR beta.

In its sample, this clonotype was seen once. The antigen is unknown. Its ends do not fully match the called genes, so a read error is possible. A sample-barcoded 5' primer and a J-beta primer mix were used in a second PCR of roughly 7 to 11 cycles. Using its own MiXCR run on the 5' RACE reads, TCRdb lists one record per CDR3 protein. Of around 1.5 million distinct CDR3 sequences in the sample, approximately 32% were seen once. This sequence originates from a woman younger than 45 in good health. The chain is built from TRBV15 and TRBJ1-2; TRBD1 is a possible D gene (5 bases). What was sequenced was blood. This CDR3 reads CVTSRDSTGADYGYTF. The CDR3 region has the DNA TGTGTCACCAGCAGAGATAGTACCGGGGCAGACTATGGCTACACCTTC.